The 26 T cell receptor beta chains reported below all come from one sample, sequenced in a study of shared clonotypes between healthy human individuals. Assay used: immunoSEQ multiplex PCR; TCRdb lists only in-frame clones, some missing. Altogether about 92,000 clones are present, roughly 50% being singletons, with the ten largest covering roughly 15%. The sequencing input was PBMCs. The receptors here all came from a woman aged 40 to 50 in good health. Some clones in this sample may be carry-over from other donors' samples.

The chain is built from TRBV4-2 and TRBJ2-6, with D uncertain. The CDR3 is made up of 16 amino acids. Germline assignment: CDR1 LGHNA and CDR2 YNFKEQ. V dropped 1 base and J dropped 2 bases, with 9 bases sitting between them. The CDR3 DNA is TGTGCCAGCAGCCAAGGCCCGGCTGCTGGGGCCAACGTCCTGACTTTC. Protein sequence: CASSQGPAAGANVLTF.

This clone was observed a few times. This chain uses TRBV30 with TRBJ2-7; no clear D. The V end lost 4 bases, the J end lost 2 bases, and 6 bases lay between the germline ends. CDR3 size: 11 residues. CDR1 and CDR2 from the germline V gene are GTSNPN and SVGIG (reference sequence). The CDR3 nucleotides read TGTGCCTGGACTAGAGCCTACGAGCAGTACTTC. Translated: CAWTRAYEQYF. Variable domain in full (rest from reference TRBV30 and TRBJ2-7): SQTIHQWPATLVQPVGSPLSLECTVEGTSNPNLYWYRQAAGRGLQLLFYSVGIGQISSEVPQNLSASRPQDRQFILSSKKLLLSDSGFYLCAWTRAYEQYFGPGTRLTVT.

The V call is TRBV28, the J call TRBJ2-1; D not certain. Trimming pared 3 bases from V and 2 bases from J, leaving 14 bases between. The CDR3 runs to 16 residues. Germline CDR1 reads MDHEN; CDR2 reads SYDVKM. The CDR3 region has the DNA TGTGCCAGCAGTTTCCTCCTGGCTAACACCTACAATGAGCAGTTCTTC. Translation: CASSFLLANTYNEQFF.

This clone was observed at least ten times. This sample also contains other DNA sequences that code for the same CDR3. The chain has TRBV30 and TRBJ1-4; tentative D call: TRBD1 (5 bases). Germline loops: CDR1 GTSNPN, CDR2 SVGIG (reference sequence). Trimming stripped 0 bases from V and 8 bases from J, with 16 bases between. The CDR3 is 15 amino acids. The CDR3 is CAWSVEGGVGEKLFF. DNA for the CDR3: TGTGCCTGGAGTGTTGAGGGAGGGGTAGGGGAAAAACTGTTTTTT.

The chain joins TRBV6-4 to TRBJ2-1, with D possibly matching TRBD2 (8 bases). This CDR3 comprises 15 residues. V was cut by 6 bases and J by 4 bases, with 16 bases left in between. Germline CDR1 MRHNA, CDR2 SNTAGT. CDR3 DNA sequence: TGTGCCAGCAGCCAGGGGGGACTAGAGTACAATGAGCAGTTCTTC. Translation: CASSQGGLEYNEQFF.

In DNA, the CDR3 is TGTGCCACCAGCAGAGATCGTGGGGCTTCCTATTACGAGCAGTACTTC. Its protein product is CATSRDRGASYYEQYF. This sequence joins TRBV15 and TRBJ2-5, with a weak D call TRBD1 (5 bases). The J call could be wrong; TRBJ2-7 is a better fit for the DNA end. The CDR3 loop spans 16 amino acids. CDR1 and CDR2 from the germline V gene are LNHNV and YYDKDF (reference sequence).

A word on this clone: A read error may explain this, as a much larger clone is one base away. Lacking the conserved final phenylalanine or tryptophan, this CDR3 likely reflects a read error. The chain is built from TRBV30 and TRBJ2-6; D is ambiguous. Germline CDR1 is GTSNPN and CDR2 is SVGIG (reference sequence). V lost 2 bases, J lost 1 base, and 0 bases lay in between. The CDR3 is 12 residues long. Here the CDR3 DNA reads TGTGCCTGGAGTTCTGGGGCCAACGTCCTGACTTCC. Translation gives CAWSSGANVLTS.

A remark on this clone: This likely stems from a read error, as it lies one base from a far larger clone. The rearrangement joins TRBV28 to TRBJ2-4; D may be TRBD1 (6 bases). Germline V gene sequence: CDR1 MDHEN, CDR2 SYDVKM. The CDR3 has 16 amino acids. CDR3 amino acids: CASSSYRAQAENIQYF. DNA of the CDR3: TGTGCCAGCAGTAGCTACAGGGCCCAAGCCGAAAACATTCAGTACTTC.

Of note for this clone: A far larger clone is only one base removed, so a read error is likely. The rearrangement links TRBV15 to TRBJ2-1, with TRBD2 as a possible D gene (5 bases). This CDR3 is 14 amino acids long. Per the germline V gene, CDR1 is LNHNV and CDR2 is YYDKDF (reference sequence). CDR3 region: CAISTRDSYNEQFF. The CDR3 nucleotides read TGTGCCATCAGCACCCGGGACTCCTACAATGAGCAGTTCTTC.

The sample holds many counts of this clone. The chain uses TRBV4-3 and TRBJ1-2; D gene unclear. Germline lookup yields CDR1 LGHNA and CDR2 YSLEER. This CDR3 is built from 15 residues. V lost 1 base and J 0 bases, leaving 9 bases between the germline ends. The CDR3 DNA reads as TGCGCCAGCAGCCAAGCATTAAGCGCTAACTATGGCTACACCTTC. This gives the protein CASSQALSANYGYTF.

This sequence joins TRBV6-1 and TRBJ2-5; 8 bases are a match to TRBD2. The J call is in doubt because the DNA end fits TRBJ2-7 better. Germline V lookup: CDR1 MNHNS, CDR2 SASEGT. This CDR3 has 16 residues. CDR3 sequence (DNA): TGTGCCAGCAGTGAAGAGGGAAGCGGGAGTCCCTACGAGCAGTACTTC. It codes for CASSEEGSGSPYEQYF.

The J gene is TRBJ2-3, the V gene TRBV29-1; possibly TRBD2 for D (7 bases). The V end was cut by 3 bases, the J end by 5 bases, with 12 bases between. The germline CDR1 and CDR2 sequences are SQVTM and ANQGSEA. The CDR3 is 13 residues long. CDR3 sequence (DNA): TGCAGCGTTGATAGGGGGGGCGAAGATACGCAGTATTTT. Translating gives CSVDRGGEDTQYF.

The V and J genes are TRBV11-2 and TRBJ1-1, with D possibly TRBD1 on 6 matching bases. In germline, CDR1 is SGHAT, CDR2 FQNNGV. The germline V and J ends were trimmed by 0 bases and 3 bases, with 14 bases remaining between them. The CDR3 has 16 residues. The CDR3 sequence: CASSLDLWGAYTEAFF. The DNA for the CDR3 is TGTGCCAGCAGCTTAGATTTATGGGGGGCATACACTGAAGCTTTCTTT.

The CDR3 spells CASSLMSGTSYF. CDR3 bases: TGTGCCAGCAGTTTAATGTCGGGGACGTCGTACTTC. The chain links TRBV28 to TRBJ2-7; the D call may be TRBD1 or TRBD2 (5 bases each). Germline assignment: CDR1 MDHEN and CDR2 SYDVKM. The CDR3 runs to 12 residues. Trimming removed 2 bases from V and 12 bases from J, with 14 bases in between.

V is TRBV6-5 and J is TRBJ2-3, with D tentatively TRBD2 (5 bases). The CDR3 totals 16 residues. Trimming pared 0 bases from V and 0 bases from J, leaving 10 bases between. Germline values: CDR1 MNHEY, CDR2 SVGAGI. The CDR3 sequence: CASSYSNSASTDTQYF. The CDR3 bases are TGTGCCAGCAGTTACTCAAATAGCGCTAGCACAGATACGCAGTATTTT.

This chain connects TRBV6-6 to TRBJ1-2; D may be TRBD1 (5 bases). Looked up from germline, CDR1 is MNHNY and CDR2 is SVGAGI (reference sequence). This CDR3 has 15 residues. V lost 6 bases and J lost 4, with 18 bases in between. The CDR3: CASRPGNLEAYGYTF. Here the CDR3 DNA reads TGTGCCAGCAGGCCAGGGAACCTGGAGGCCTATGGCTACACCTTC.

The chain combines TRBV29-1 with TRBJ2-1, with D hard to call. With 6 bases removed from V and 7 bases from J, the gap between germline ends came to 16 bases. The length of the CDR3 is 13 residues. Germline V CDR1 and CDR2: SQVTM, ANQGSEA. The CDR3 protein is CSVGNRMGNEQFF. The CDR3 DNA is TGCAGCGTGGGGAATAGAATGGGGAATGAGCAGTTCTTC.

This sequence joins TRBV9 and TRBJ2-7; TRBD2 aligns across 11 bases. Germline CDR1 and CDR2: SGDLS and YYNGEE. V lost 2 bases to trimming and J lost 3 bases; unmatched junction nucleotides: 4. CDR3 size: 15 residues. The CDR3 region is CASSVGLADFYEQYF. In nucleotides, the CDR3 is TGTGCCAGCAGCGTGGGACTAGCGGATTTCTACGAGCAGTACTTC.

The chain links TRBV9 to TRBJ2-5; weak D call: TRBD1 (6 bases). The end of the DNA is better explained by TRBJ2-7, so the J call may be wrong. Germline V gene sequence: CDR1 SGDLS, CDR2 YYNGEE. This CDR3 region has 13 residues. The DNA of the CDR3 is TGTGCCAGCAGCGTATCCTACAGGGACGAGCAGTACTTC. Translation gives CASSVSYRDEQYF.

This clone was counted a few times. The V call is TRBV28, the J call TRBJ1-4; D possibly corresponds to TRBD1 (6 bases). Germline V gene sequence: CDR1 MDHEN, CDR2 SYDVKM. The V end lost 4 bases, the J end lost 7 bases, and 16 bases lay between the germline ends. The CDR3 spans 15 residues. The CDR3 is CASSSRGGGVEKLFF. The DNA of the CDR3 is TGTGCCAGCAGTTCCCGAGGAGGGGGGGTTGAAAAACTGTTTTTT.

This clone was found a few times. V and J are TRBV7-2 and TRBJ2-1; a weak D match, TRBD1 (6 bases). Between the trimmed V and J ends, which lost 4 bases and 6 bases, there was a span of 19 bases. There are 16 residues in the CDR3. Germline-derived CDR1 and CDR2 are SGHTA and FQGNSA. Here the CDR3 reads CASSSKSGGAVNEQFF. The CDR3 DNA sequence: TGTGCCAGCAGCTCGAAGAGTGGGGGCGCGGTCAATGAGCAGTTCTTC.

The CDR3 nucleotides read TGTGCCAGCAGCCAATCGGGAGGGGGGTACGAGCAGTACTTC. This codes for CASSQSGGGYEQYF. V usage is TRBV4-2 and J usage is TRBJ2-7; 8 bases align to TRBD2. V shed 2 bases, J shed 4 bases, and the junction held 4 bases outside the gene matches. CDR3 length: 14 residues. Germline values: CDR1 LGHNA, CDR2 YNFKEQ.

Note on this clone: The junction departs from germline at one end; a sequencing error may be responsible. The chain carries TRBV27 and TRBJ2-7; 9 nucleotides match TRBD2. CDR3 length equals 16 residues. Germline V lookup: CDR1 MNHEY, CDR2 SMNVEV (reference sequence). The CDR3 loop reads CAGSLRLAGGPVEQYF. CDR3 sequence (DNA): TGTGCCGGCAGTCTGAGGCTTGCGGGAGGGCCCGTGGAGCAGTACTTC.

The rearrangement joins TRBV28 to TRBJ1-4; unclear D gene. This CDR3 is built from 13 residues. V dropped 4 bases and J dropped 7 bases, with 10 bases sitting between them. The germline V gene has CDR1 MDHEN and CDR2 SYDVKM. The CDR3 loop is CASSSGDGEKLFF. The CDR3 DNA is TGTGCCAGCAGTTCCGGAGACGGTGAAAAACTGTTTTTT.

The chain is built from TRBV18 and TRBJ2-5; D not resolved. V shed 0 bases and J shed 2 bases, with 7 bases lying between them. Per germline, CDR1 KGHSH and CDR2 LQKENI. The length of the CDR3 is 14 residues. CDR3 in DNA: TGTGCCAGCTCACCACCGGGCAGGCAAGAGACCCAGTACTTC. Translation gives CASSPPGRQETQYF.

The genes are TRBV9 and TRBJ1-2; D may be TRBD1 (5 bases). CDR3 size: 15 residues. Germline V gives CDR1 SGDLS, CDR2 YYNGEE. V was shortened by 1 base and J by 3 bases, with 13 bases between the two germline ends. In nucleotides, the CDR3 is TGTGCCAGCAGCGTAACGGGGCAGGCAGACTATGGCTACACCTTC. Translated, it gives CASSVTGQADYGYTF.